A single sample gave rise to the 6 T cell receptor beta chains below, sequenced in a study of blood T cell repertoires in COVID-19. Measured with immunoSEQ multiplex PCR; TCRdb has only the in-frame clones, and not every one. The sample shows 150,000 to 200,000 clones, approximately 80% of them seen only once. Material: peripheral blood. These receptors were taken from a man aged 50 to 60 who had recovered from COVID-19.

This rearrangement joins TRBV4-1 to TRBJ2-3, with 9 positions matching TRBD2. Germline V gene data show CDR1 as MGHRA and CDR2 as YSYEKL. The CDR3 extends over 17 amino acids. V lost 2 bases and J lost 5; bases outside the gene matches: 11. Written as DNA, the CDR3 is TGCGCCAGCAGCCAAAATACTCGCGGGAGGGCCGAAGATACGCAGTATTTT. It is translated as CASSQNTRGRAEDTQYF.

The chain links TRBV5-1 to TRBJ1-2, with 7 nucleotides matching TRBD1. Germline CDR1 and CDR2: SGHRS and YFSETQ. This CDR3 has 15 amino acids. V gave up 2 bases and J gave up 7 bases; unmatched junction bases: 11. The CDR3 bases are TGCGCCAGCAGCTTACTAGGGGGCGAAGGGGGTGGCTACACCTTC. Residues: CASSLLGGEGGGYTF.

CDR3 sequence reads: CASSWAGPSNEQYF. DNA for the CDR3: TGTGCCAGCAGTTGGGCAGGGCCATCCAACGAGCAGTACTTC. The chain combines TRBV6-5 with TRBJ2-7; TRBD1 might be the D (5 bases). Trimming pared 4 bases from V and 5 bases from J, leaving 15 bases between. CDR3 length: 14 residues. Germline V gives CDR1 MNHEY, CDR2 SVGAGI.

The CDR3, as DNA: TGTGCCAGCAGCAAAGCGGGTAGGGGCGAGCAGTACTTC. It yields the protein CASSKAGRGEQYF. The chain uses TRBV21-1 and TRBJ2-7; the table's TRBD1 call for D was not verified on the DNA. TRBV21-1 is a recognized pseudogene. The CDR3 extends over 13 amino acids.

The V and J genes are TRBV11-2 and TRBJ1-1, with TRBD1 matching over 7 bases. V dropped 4 bases and J dropped 2; count of bases not matched to a gene: 4. This CDR3 has 14 residues. The germline gives CDR1 SGHAT, CDR2 FQNNGV. CDR3 in amino acids: CASSSQGINTEAFF. CDR3 coding DNA: TGTGCCAGCAGCTCACAGGGGATAAACACTGAAGCTTTCTTT. The variable domain in full, completed from reference TRBV11-2 and TRBJ1-1, reads EAGVAQSPRYKIIEKRQSVAFWCNPISGHATLYWYQQILGQGPKLLIQFQNNGVVDDSQLPKDRFSAERLKGVDSTLKIQPAKLEDSAVYLCASSSQGINTEAFFGQGTRLTVV.

V gene TRBV7-9 combines with J gene TRBJ1-4; 9 bases line up with TRBD1. Germline assignment: CDR1 SEHNR and CDR2 FQNEAQ (reference sequence). V was pared by 5 bases and J by 5 bases, with 3 bases of the junction left unmatched. This CDR3 spans 14 amino acids. CDR3 protein: CASSTGTGNEKLFF. The CDR3 DNA follows: TGTGCCAGCAGCACCGGGACAGGGAATGAAAAACTGTTTTTT.